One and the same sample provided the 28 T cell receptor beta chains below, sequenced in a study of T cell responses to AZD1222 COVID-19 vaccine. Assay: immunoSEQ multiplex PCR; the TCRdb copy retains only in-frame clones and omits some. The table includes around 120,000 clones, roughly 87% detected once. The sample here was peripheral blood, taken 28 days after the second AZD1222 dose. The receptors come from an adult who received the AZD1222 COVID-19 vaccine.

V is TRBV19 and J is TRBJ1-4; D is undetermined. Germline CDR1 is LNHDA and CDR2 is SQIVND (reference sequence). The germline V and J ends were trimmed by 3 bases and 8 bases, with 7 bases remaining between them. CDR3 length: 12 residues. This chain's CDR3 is CASSISGEKLFF. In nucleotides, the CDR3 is TGTGCCAGTAGTATCTCTGGAGAAAAACTGTTTTTT.

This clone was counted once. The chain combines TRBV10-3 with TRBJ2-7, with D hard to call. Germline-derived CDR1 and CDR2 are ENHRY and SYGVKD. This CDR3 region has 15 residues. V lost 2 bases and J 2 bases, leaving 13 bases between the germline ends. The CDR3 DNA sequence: TGTGCCATCAGTGAGAGGTCAGTGGGGACCTACGAGCAGTACTTC. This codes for CAISERSVGTYEQYF.

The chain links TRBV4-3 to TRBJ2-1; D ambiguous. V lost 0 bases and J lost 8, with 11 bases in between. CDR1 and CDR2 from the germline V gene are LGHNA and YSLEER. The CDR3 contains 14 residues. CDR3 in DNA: TGCGCCAGCAGCCAAGAACCCGGGCGCCATGAGCAGTTCTTC. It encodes CASSQEPGRHEQFF.

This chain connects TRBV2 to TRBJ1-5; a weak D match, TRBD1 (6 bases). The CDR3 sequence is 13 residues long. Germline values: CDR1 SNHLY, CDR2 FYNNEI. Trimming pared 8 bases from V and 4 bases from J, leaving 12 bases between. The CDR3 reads CASGVRGNQPQHF. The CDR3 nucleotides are TGTGCCAGCGGTGTCAGGGGTAATCAGCCCCAGCATTTT.

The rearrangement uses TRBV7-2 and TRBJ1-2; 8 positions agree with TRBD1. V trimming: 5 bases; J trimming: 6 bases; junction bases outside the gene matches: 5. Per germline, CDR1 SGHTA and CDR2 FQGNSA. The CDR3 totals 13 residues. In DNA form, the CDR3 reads TGTGCCAGCAGCGTAGACAGGGGAGATGGCTACACCTTC. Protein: CASSVDRGDGYTF.

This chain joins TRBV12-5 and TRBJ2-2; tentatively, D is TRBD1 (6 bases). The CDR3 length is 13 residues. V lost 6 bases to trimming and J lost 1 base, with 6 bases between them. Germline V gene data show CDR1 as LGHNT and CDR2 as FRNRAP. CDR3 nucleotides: TGTGCTAGTGGGACAGGGAACACCGGGGAGCTGTTTTTT. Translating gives CASGTGNTGELFF.

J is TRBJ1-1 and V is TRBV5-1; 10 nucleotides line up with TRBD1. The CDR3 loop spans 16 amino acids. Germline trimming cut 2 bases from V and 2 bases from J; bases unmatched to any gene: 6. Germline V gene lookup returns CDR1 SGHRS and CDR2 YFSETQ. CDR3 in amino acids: CASSFRDRGQNTEAFF. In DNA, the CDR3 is TGCGCCAGCAGCTTCCGGGACAGGGGACAAAACACTGAAGCTTTCTTT.

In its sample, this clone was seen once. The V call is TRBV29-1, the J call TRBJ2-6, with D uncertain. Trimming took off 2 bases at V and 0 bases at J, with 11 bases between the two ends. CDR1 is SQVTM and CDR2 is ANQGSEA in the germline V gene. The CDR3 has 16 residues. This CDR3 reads CSVESDVDSGANVLTF. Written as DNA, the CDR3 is TGCAGCGTTGAATCTGATGTGGACTCTGGGGCCAACGTCCTGACTTTC. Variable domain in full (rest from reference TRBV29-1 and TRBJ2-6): SAVISQKPSRDICQRGTSLTIQCQVDSQVTMMFWYRQQPGQSLTLIATANQGSEATYESGFVIDKFPISRPNLTFSTLTVSNMSPEDSSIYLCSVESDVDSGANVLTFGAGSRLTVL.

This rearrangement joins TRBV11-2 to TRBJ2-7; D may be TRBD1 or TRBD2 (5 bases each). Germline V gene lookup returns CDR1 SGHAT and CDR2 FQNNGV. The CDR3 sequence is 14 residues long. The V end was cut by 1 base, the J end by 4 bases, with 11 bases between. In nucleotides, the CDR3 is TGTGCCAGCAGCTTAGCGGGGCAGCTATACGAGCAGTACTTC. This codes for CASSLAGQLYEQYF. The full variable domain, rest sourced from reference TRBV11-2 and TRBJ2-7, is EAGVAQSPRYKIIEKRQSVAFWCNPISGHATLYWYQQILGQGPKLLIQFQNNGVVDDSQLPKDRFSAERLKGVDSTLKIQPAKLEDSAVYLCASSLAGQLYEQYFGPGTRLTVT.

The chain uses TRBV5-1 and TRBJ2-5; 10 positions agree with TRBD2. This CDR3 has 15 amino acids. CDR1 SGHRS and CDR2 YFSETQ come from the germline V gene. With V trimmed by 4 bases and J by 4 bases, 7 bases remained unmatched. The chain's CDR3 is CASSTGLAMRETQYF. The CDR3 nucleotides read TGCGCCAGCAGCACGGGACTAGCGATGAGAGAGACCCAGTACTTC.

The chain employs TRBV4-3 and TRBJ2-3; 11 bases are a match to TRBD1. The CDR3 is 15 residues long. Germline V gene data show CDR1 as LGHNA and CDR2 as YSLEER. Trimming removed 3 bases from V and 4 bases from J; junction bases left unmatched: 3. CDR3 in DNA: TGCGCCAGCAGCCAGGGGGGACAGGGGGCAGATACGCAGTATTTT. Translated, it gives CASSQGGQGADTQYF.

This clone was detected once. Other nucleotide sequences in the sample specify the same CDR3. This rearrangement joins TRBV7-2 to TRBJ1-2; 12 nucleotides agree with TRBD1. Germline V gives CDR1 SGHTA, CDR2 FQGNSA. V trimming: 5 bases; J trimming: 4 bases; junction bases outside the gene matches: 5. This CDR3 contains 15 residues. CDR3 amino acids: CASSLGQGALYGYTF. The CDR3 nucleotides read TGTGCCAGCAGCCTGGGACAGGGGGCCCTCTATGGCTACACCTTC. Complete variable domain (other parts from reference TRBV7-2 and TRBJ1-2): GAGVSQSPSNKVTEKGKDVELRCDPISGHTALYWYRQSLGQGLEFLIYFQGNSAPDKSGLPSDRFSAERTGGSVSTLTIQRTQQEDSAVYLCASSLGQGALYGYTFGSGTRLTVV.

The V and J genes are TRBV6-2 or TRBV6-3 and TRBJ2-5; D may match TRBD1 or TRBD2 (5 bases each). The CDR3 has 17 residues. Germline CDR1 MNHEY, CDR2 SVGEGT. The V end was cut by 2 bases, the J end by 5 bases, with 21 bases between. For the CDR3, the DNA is TGTGCCAGCAGTTACGGGCCCGGGCAGGGAAGAGGGGAGACCCAGTACTTC. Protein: CASSYGPGQGRGETQYF.

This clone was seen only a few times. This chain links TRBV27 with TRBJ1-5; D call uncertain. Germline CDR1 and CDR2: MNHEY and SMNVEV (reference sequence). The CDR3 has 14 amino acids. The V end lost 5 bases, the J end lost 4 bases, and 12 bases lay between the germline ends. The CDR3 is CASSPLGHNQPQHF. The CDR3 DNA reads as TGTGCCAGCAGTCCCCTAGGTCATAATCAGCCCCAGCATTTT.

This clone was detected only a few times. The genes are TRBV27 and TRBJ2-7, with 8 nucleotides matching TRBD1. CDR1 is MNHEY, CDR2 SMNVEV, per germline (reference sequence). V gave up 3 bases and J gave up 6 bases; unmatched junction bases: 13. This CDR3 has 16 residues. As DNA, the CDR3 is TGTGCCAGCAGTTTCACCCCGGGGACAGGCCAGTTCGAGCAGTACTTC. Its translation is CASSFTPGTGQFEQYF.

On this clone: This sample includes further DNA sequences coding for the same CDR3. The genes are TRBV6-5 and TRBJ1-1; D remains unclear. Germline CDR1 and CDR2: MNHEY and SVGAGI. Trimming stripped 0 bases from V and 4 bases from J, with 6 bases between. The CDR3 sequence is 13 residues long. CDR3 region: CASSYSRGTEAFF. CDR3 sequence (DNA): TGTGCCAGCAGTTACTCACGGGGCACTGAAGCTTTCTTT.

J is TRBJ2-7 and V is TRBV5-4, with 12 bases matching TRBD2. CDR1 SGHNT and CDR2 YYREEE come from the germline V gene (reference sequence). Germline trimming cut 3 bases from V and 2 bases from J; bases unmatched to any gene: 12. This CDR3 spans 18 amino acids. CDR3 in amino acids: CASSSVGTSGGPPYEQYF. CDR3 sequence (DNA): TGTGCCAGCAGCTCTGTGGGTACTAGCGGGGGGCCCCCCTACGAGCAGTACTTC.

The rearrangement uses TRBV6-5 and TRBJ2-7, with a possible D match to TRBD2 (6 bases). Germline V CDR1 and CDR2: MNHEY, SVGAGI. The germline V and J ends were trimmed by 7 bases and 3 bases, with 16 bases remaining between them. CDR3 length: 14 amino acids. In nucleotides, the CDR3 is TGTGCCAGCAAGGTAGCTACGGGGGACTACGAGCAGTACTTC. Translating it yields CASKVATGDYEQYF.

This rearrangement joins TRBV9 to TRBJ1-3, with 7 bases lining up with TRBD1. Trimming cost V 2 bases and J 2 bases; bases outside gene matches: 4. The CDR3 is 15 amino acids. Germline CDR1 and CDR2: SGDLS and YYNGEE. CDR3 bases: TGTGCCAGCAGCGTCGACAGGGTAACTGGAAACACCATATATTTT. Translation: CASSVDRVTGNTIYF.

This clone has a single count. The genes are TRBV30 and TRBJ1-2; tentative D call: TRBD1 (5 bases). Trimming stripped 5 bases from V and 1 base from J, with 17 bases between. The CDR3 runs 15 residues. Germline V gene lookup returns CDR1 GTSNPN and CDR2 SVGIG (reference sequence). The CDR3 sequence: CAWLPGPNSNYGYTF. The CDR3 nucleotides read TGTGCCTGGTTGCCGGGGCCTAACAGTAACTATGGCTACACCTTC.

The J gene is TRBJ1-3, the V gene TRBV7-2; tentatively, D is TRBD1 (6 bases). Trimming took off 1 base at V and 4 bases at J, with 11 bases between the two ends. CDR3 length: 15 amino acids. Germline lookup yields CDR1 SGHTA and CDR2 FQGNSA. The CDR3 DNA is TGTGCCAGCAGCTTAGGGGGGCGCGTCGGAAACACCATATATTTT. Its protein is CASSLGGRVGNTIYF. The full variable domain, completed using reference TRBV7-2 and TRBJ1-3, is GAGVSQSPSNKVTEKGKDVELRCDPISGHTALYWYRQSLGQGLEFLIYFQGNSAPDKSGLPSDRFSAERTGGSVSTLTIQRTQQEDSAVYLCASSLGGRVGNTIYFGEGSWLTVV.

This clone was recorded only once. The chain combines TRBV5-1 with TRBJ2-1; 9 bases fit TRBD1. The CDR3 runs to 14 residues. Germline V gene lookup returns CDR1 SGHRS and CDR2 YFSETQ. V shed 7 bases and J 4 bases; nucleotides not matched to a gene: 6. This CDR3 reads CASVAGQGYNEQFF. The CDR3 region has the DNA TGCGCCAGCGTTGCGGGACAGGGATACAATGAGCAGTTCTTC.

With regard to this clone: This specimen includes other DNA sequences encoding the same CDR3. The CDR3 DNA reads TGTGCCAGCAGCCACCGGTACGAGCAGTACTTC. Its protein is CASSHRYEQYF. The rearrangement uses TRBV3-1 (or the pseudogene TRBV3-2) and TRBJ2-7; D call uncertain. Germline V CDR1 and CDR2: LGHDT, YNNKEL (reference sequence). V was trimmed by 3 bases and J by 4 bases, leaving 4 bases between them. The CDR3 consists of 11 residues.

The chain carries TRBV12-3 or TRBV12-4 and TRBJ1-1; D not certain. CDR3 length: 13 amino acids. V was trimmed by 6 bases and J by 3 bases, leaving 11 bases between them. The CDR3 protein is CASSFSWDTEAFF. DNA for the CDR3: TGTGCCAGCAGCTTTTCGTGGGACACTGAAGCTTTCTTT.

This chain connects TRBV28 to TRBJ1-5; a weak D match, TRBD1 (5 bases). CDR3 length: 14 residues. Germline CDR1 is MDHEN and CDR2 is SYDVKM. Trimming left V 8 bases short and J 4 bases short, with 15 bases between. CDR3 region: CASQYSGGNQPQHF. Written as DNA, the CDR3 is TGTGCCAGCCAATACTCCGGGGGGAATCAGCCCCAGCATTTT.

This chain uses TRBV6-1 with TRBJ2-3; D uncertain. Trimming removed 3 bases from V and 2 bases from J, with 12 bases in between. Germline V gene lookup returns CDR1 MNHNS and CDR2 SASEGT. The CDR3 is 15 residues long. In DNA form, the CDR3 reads TGTGCCAGCAGTGACATTGGGCGGACCACAGATACGCAGTATTTT. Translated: CASSDIGRTTDTQYF.

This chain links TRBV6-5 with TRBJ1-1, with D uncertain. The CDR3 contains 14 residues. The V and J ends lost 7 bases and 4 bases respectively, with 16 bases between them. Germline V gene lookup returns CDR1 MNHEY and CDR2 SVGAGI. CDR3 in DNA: TGTGCCAGCACCGTGGGTCGATCGGCCACTGAAGCTTTCTTT. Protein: CASTVGRSATEAFF.

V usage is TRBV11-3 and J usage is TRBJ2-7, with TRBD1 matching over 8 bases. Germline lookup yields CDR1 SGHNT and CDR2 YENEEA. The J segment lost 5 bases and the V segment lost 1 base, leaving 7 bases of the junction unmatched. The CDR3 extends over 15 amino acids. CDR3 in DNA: TGTGCCAGCAGCTTAGGACGACAGGGGAGCCACGAGCAGTACTTC. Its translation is CASSLGRQGSHEQYF.